The T cell receptor (beta chain) under discussion was sequenced for a study of shared clonotypes between healthy human individuals. Study-level points and caveats: Non-shared clonotypes were found to have lower generation probabilities than the clonotypes that were shared by all four of the sorted-subset donors. About 5% was the fraction of naive CD4 clonotypes found shared across several donors.

The protocol was immunoSEQ multiplex PCR, while the TCRdb copy is restricted to in-frame clones and leaves out a portion. The sample has over a million clones; approximately 96% are singletons. Remarks on this clone: Its antigen is not identified.

CDR1 and CDR2 (germline): MNHEY, SVGAGI. Trimming at V came to 0 bases and at J to 8 bases, leaving 8 bases not matched to a gene. This CDR3 is 16 amino acids long. V is TRBV6-5 and J is TRBJ2-1; 9 nucleotides align to TRBD2. The specimen was naive CD4+ T cells sorted from blood. Subset reported: CD45RA+ positively selected. The TCR originated in a man between 25 and 39 years old in good health. The CDR3 region has the DNA TGTGCCAGCAGTTACTCAGGCGGGAGGGCCGAACATGAGCAGTTCTTC. Its protein is CASSYSGGRAEHEQFF.